The 11 T cell receptor beta chains reported below all come from one sample, sequenced in a study of blood T cell repertoires in COVID-19 (dated by TCRdb to about 2020). Library preparation employed the immunoSEQ multiplex PCR assay. As stored in TCRdb, this immuneACCESS dataset retains in-frame rearrangements with V and J assigned. A fraction of the clones does not appear; measured against another copy, unresolved V genes explain less than half of the discrepancy, and the remainder lacks a known reason. In this sample the table shows 300,000 to 400,000 clones, 87% of which occur a single time. Around 9.9% of the sample comes from the top ten. The source material was peripheral blood. These TCRs come from a man aged 25 to 40 with COVID-19, enrolled during active disease.

The chain is built from TRBV28 and TRBJ1-5, with 8 bases matching TRBD1. The germline gives CDR1 MDHEN, CDR2 SYDVKM. V gave up 5 bases and J gave up 5 bases; unmatched junction bases: 8. The CDR3 totals 15 residues. CDR3 DNA: TGTGCCAGCAGTAAAATGACAGGGGCGCATCAGCCCCAGCATTTT. As protein: CASSKMTGAHQPQHF.

The V gene is TRBV19, the J gene TRBJ1-4, with a tentative D call TRBD1 (6 bases). In germline, CDR1 is LNHDA, CDR2 SQIVND (reference sequence). The CDR3 is 13 amino acids. Trimming took off 1 base at V and 14 bases at J, with 14 bases between the two ends. CDR3 nucleotide sequence: TGTGCCAGTAGTATAGCAGACAGGTCGCGCCTGTTTTTT. This translates into CASSIADRSRLFF.

The chain recombines TRBV25-1 with TRBJ1-5; 8 bases fit TRBD1. Germline assignment: CDR1 MGHDK and CDR2 SYGVNS. CDR3 length: 14 amino acids. The V segment lost 4 bases and the J segment 5 bases; nucleotides outside the gene matches: 4. CDR3 in DNA: TGTGCCAGCAGTGCTACAGGGGGATATCAGCCCCAGCATTTT. It yields the protein CASSATGGYQPQHF.

This chain connects TRBV28 to TRBJ2-7; D call uncertain. Trimming shortened V by 2 bases and J by 1 base, and 12 bases separated the two germline ends. Germline CDR1 and CDR2: MDHEN and SYDVKM. CDR3 length: 15 residues. The CDR3 DNA reads as TGTGCCAGCAGTTTACGGGTCCTCCCTTCCTACGAGCAGTACTTC. Translated: CASSLRVLPSYEQYF.

The CDR3 sequence is CASSVAPPPYEQYF. The CDR3 bases are TGTGCCAGCAGCGTAGCCCCTCCCCCCTACGAGCAGTACTTC. V and J are TRBV9 and TRBJ2-7; unclear D gene. Per germline, CDR1 SGDLS and CDR2 YYNGEE. V shed 0 bases and J shed 2 bases, with 9 bases lying between them. This CDR3 spans 14 amino acids.

J is TRBJ2-7 and V is TRBV7-9; tentatively, D is TRBD1 (5 bases). Looked up from germline, CDR1 is SEHNR and CDR2 is FQNEAQ (reference sequence). With 3 bases removed from V and 6 bases from J, the gap between germline ends came to 12 bases. The CDR3 has 13 amino acids. In DNA form, the CDR3 reads TGTGCCAGCAGCTTTCAGGGTTTCTCCGAGCAGTACTTC. It encodes CASSFQGFSEQYF.

This chain connects TRBV28 to TRBJ2-7; TRBD2 agrees at 10 bases. CDR3 length: 16 amino acids. Germline CDR1 is MDHEN and CDR2 is SYDVKM. V lost 1 base to trimming and J lost 3 bases; unmatched junction nucleotides: 6. CDR3 region: CASSLYTSGRVYEQYF. The CDR3 DNA sequence: TGTGCCAGCAGTTTATATACGAGCGGGAGGGTCTACGAGCAGTACTTC.

This chain joins TRBV5-4 and TRBJ1-2; a weak D match, TRBD1 (6 bases). Between the trimmed V and J ends, which lost 1 base and 0 bases, there was a span of 19 bases. The CDR3 consists of 18 residues. Per the germline V gene, CDR1 is SGHNT and CDR2 is YYREEE (reference sequence). The CDR3: CASSLLGGRQETNYGYTF. The DNA for the CDR3 is TGTGCCAGCAGCTTGTTGGGCGGCCGACAGGAAACTAACTATGGCTACACCTTC.

V and J are TRBV2 and TRBJ2-1, with 12 bases lining up with TRBD1. CDR1 is SNHLY and CDR2 is FYNNEI in the germline V gene. The CDR3 spans 14 residues. V dropped 11 bases and J dropped 6; count of bases not matched to a gene: 8. CDR3 in amino acids: CAGAAGQGANEQFF. The CDR3 bases are TGTGCCGGTGCTGCGGGACAGGGGGCCAATGAGCAGTTCTTC.

The V and J genes are TRBV12-3 or TRBV12-4 and TRBJ2-5; tentatively, D is TRBD1 (5 bases). V was pared by 10 bases and J by 4 bases, with 13 bases between. CDR3 length equals 12 residues. The CDR3 DNA reads TGTGCCACCTCAGGGCTAGGAGAGACCCAGTACTTC. It yields the protein CATSGLGETQYF.

The chain links TRBV29-1 to TRBJ2-4; 9 bases match TRBD2. This CDR3 is 19 amino acids long. The ends lost 7 bases at V and 8 bases at J; junction bases unmatched: 27. Germline V gene data show CDR1 as SQVTM and CDR2 as ANQGSEA. CDR3 nucleotides: TGCAGCGCTGGGTCTTCCTTTGCTAGCGGGGCCCTCTCTAGGGACATTCAGTACTTC. Translation gives CSAGSSFASGALSRDIQYF.